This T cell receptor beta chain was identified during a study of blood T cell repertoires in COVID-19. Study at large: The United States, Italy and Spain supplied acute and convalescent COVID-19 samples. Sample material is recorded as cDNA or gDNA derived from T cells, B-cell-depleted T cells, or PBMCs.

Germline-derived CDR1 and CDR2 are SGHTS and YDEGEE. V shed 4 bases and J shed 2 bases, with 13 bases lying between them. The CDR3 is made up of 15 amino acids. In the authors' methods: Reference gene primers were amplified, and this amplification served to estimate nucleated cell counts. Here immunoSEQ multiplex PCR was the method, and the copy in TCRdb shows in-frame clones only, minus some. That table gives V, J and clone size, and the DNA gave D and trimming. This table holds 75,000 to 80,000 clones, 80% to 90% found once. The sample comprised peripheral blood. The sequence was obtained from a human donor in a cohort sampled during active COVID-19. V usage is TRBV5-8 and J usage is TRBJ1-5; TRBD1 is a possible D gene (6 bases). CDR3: CASSIGTIRNQPQHF. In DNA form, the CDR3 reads TGTGCCAGCAGCATTGGGACAATACGCAATCAGCCCCAGCATTTT. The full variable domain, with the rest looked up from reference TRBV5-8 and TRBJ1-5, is EAGVTQSPTHLIKTRGQQATLRCSPISGHTSVYWYQQALGLGLQFLLWYDEGEERNRGNFPPRFSGRQFPNYSSELNVNALELEDSALYLCASSIGTIRNQPQHFGDGTRLSIL.